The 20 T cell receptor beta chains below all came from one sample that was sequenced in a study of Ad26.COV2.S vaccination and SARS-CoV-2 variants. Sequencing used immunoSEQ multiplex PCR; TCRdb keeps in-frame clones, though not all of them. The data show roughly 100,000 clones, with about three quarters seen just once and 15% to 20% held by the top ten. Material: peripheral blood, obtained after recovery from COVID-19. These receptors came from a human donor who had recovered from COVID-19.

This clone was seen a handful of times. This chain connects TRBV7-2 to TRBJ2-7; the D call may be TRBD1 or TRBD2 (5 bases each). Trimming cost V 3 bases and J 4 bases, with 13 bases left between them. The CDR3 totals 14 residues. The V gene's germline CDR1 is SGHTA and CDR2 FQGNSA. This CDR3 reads CASSLGVRFYEQYF. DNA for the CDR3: TGTGCCAGCAGCTTGGGGGTAAGATTTTACGAGCAGTACTTC. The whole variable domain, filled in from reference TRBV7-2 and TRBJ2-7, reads GAGVSQSPSNKVTEKGKDVELRCDPISGHTALYWYRQSLGQGLEFLIYFQGNSAPDKSGLPSDRFSAERTGGSVSTLTIQRTQQEDSAVYLCASSLGVRFYEQYFGPGTRLTVT.

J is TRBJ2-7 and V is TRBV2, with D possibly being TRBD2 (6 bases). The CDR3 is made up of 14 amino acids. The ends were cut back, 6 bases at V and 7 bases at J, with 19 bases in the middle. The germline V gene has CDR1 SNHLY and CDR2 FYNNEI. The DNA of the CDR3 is TGTGCCAGCAGAATGTCGGAGGGAATAGGTGAGCAGTACTTC. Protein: CASRMSEGIGEQYF.

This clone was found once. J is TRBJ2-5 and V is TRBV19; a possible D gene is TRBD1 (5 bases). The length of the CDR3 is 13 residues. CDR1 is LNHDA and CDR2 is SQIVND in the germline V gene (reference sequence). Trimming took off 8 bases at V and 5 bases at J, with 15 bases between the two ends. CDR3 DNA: TGTGCCAGTGGTGGGGCGCCCCGGGAGACCCAGTACTTC. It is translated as CASGGAPRETQYF. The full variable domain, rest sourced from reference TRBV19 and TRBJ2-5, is DGGITQSPKYLFRKEGQNVTLSCEQNLNHDAMYWYRQDPGQGLRLIYYSQIVNDFQKGDIAEGYSVSREKKESFPLTVTSAQKNPTAFYLCASGGAPRETQYFGPGTRLLVL.

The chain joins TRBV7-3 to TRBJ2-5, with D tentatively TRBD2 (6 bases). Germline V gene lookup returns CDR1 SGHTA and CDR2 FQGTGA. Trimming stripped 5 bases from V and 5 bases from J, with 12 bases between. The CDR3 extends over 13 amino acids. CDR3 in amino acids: CASSPWGEETQYF. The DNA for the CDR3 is TGTGCCAGCAGCCCCTGGGGGGAGGAGACCCAGTACTTC.

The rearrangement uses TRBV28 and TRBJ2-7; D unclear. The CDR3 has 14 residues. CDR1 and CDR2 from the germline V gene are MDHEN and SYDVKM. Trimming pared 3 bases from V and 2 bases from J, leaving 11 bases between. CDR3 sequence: CASSFLGQTYEQYF. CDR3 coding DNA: TGTGCCAGCAGTTTTTTAGGGCAAACCTACGAGCAGTACTTC. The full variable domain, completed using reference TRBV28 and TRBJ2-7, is DVKVTQSSRYLVKRTGEKVFLECVQDMDHENMFWYRQDPGLGLRLIYFSYDVKMKEKGDIPEGYSVSREKKERFSLILESASTNQTSMYLCASSFLGQTYEQYFGPGTRLTVT.

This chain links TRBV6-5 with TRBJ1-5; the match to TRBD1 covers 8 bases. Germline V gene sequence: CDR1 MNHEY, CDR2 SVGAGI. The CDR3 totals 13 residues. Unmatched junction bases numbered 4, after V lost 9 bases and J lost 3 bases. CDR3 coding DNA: TGTGCCAGTTACAGGGGGAACAATCAGCCCCAGCATTTT. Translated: CASYRGNNQPQHF.

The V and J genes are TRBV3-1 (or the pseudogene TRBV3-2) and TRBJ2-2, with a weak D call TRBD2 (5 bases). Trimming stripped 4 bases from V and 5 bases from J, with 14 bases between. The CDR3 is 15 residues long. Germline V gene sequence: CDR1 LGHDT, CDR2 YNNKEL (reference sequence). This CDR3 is CASSPSRGRTGELFF. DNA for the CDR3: TGTGCCAGCAGCCCATCCCGGGGTCGTACCGGGGAGCTGTTTTTT.

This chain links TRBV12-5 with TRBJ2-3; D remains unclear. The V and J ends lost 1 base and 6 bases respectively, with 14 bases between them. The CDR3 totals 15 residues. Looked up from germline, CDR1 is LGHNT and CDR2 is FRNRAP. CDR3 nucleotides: TGTGCTAGTGGTTTGGGACTGCCCGGCGCTGATACGCAGTATTTT. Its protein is CASGLGLPGADTQYF.

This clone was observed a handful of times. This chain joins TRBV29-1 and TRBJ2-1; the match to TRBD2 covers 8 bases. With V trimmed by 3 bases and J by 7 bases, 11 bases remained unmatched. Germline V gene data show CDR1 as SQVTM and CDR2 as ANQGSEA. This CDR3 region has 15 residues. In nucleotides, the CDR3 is TGCAGCGTTGATGGGTACCGGGGGGGGTGGAATGAGCAGTTCTTC. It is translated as CSVDGYRGGWNEQFF.

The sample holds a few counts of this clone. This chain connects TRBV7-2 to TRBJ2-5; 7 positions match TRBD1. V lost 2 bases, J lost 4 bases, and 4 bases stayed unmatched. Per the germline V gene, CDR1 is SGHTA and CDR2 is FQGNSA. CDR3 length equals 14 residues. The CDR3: CASSLFRQGETQYF. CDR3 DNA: TGTGCCAGCAGCTTATTTAGACAGGGAGAGACCCAGTACTTC. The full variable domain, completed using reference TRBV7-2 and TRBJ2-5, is GAGVSQSPSNKVTEKGKDVELRCDPISGHTALYWYRQSLGQGLEFLIYFQGNSAPDKSGLPSDRFSAERTGGSVSTLTIQRTQQEDSAVYLCASSLFRQGETQYFGPGTRLLVL.

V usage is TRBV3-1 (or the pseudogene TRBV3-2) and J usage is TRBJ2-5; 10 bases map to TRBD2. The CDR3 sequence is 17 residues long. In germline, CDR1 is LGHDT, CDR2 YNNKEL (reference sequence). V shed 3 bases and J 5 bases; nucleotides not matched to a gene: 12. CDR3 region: CASSQVREAGGMETQYF. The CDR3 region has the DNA TGTGCCAGCAGCCAGGTCAGGGAAGCGGGGGGGATGGAGACCCAGTACTTC.

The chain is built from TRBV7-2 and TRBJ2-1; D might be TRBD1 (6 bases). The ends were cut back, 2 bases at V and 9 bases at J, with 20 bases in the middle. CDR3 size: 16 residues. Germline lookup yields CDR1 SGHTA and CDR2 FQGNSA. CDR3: CASSLRLPTGSGEQFF. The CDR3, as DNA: TGTGCCAGCAGCTTAAGGCTACCGACAGGATCAGGTGAGCAGTTCTTC.

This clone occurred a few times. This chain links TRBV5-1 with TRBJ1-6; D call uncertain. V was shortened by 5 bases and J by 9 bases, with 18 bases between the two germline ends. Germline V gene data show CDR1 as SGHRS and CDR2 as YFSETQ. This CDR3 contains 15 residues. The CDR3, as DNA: TGCGCCAGCAGAATCGGCGCCGACCGGGTTTCACCCCTCCACTTT. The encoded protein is CASRIGADRVSPLHF.

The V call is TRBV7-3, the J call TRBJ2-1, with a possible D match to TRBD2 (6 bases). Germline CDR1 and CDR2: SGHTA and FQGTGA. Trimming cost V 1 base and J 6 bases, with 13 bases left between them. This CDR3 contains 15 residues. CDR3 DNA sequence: TGTGCCAGCAGCTTAATGACGGGGGAGAGCAATGAGCAGTTCTTC. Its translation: CASSLMTGESNEQFF. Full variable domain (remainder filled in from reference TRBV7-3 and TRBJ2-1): GAGVSQTPSNKVTEKGKYVELRCDPISGHTALYWYRQSLGQGPEFLIYFQGTGAADDSGLPNDRFFAVRPEGSVSTLKIQRTERGDSAVYLCASSLMTGESNEQFFGPGTRLTVL.

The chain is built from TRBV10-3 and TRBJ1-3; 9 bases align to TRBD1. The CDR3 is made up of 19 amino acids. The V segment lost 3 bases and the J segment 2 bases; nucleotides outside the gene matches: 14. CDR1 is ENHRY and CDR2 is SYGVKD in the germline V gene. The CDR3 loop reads CAISDMTGGFLMAGNTIYF. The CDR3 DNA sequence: TGTGCCATCAGTGACATGACAGGGGGGTTCCTGATGGCTGGAAACACCATATATTTT.

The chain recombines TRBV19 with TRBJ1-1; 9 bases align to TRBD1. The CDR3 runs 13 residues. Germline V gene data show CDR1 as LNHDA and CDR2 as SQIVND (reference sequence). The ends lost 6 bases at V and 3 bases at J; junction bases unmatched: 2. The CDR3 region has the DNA TGTGCCAGTAGGGGACAGGGTTACACTGAAGCTTTCTTT. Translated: CASRGQGYTEAFF.

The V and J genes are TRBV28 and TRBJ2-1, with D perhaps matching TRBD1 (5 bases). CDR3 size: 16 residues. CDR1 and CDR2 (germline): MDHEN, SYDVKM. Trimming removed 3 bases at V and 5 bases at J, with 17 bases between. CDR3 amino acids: CASSFVGASMDNEQFF. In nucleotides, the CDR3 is TGTGCCAGCAGTTTTGTAGGGGCTTCAATGGACAATGAGCAGTTCTTC.

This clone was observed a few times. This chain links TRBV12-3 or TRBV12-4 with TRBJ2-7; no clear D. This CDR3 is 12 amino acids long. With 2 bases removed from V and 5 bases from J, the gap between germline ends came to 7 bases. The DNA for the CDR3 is TGTGCCAGCAGTTTAACCGGGCACGAGCAGTACTTC. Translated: CASSLTGHEQYF.

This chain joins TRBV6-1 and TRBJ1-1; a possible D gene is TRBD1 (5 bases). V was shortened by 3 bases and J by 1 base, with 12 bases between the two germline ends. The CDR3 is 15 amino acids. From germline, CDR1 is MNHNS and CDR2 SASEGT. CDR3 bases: TGTGCCAGCAGTGATGGGGGTCAATGGAACACTGAAGCTTTCTTT. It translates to CASSDGGQWNTEAFF.

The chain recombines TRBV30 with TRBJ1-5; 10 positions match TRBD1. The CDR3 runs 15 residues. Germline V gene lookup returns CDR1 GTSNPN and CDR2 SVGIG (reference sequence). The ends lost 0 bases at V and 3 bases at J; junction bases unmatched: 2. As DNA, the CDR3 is TGTGCCTGGAGTGTCGGACAGGGGGACAATCAGCCCCAGCATTTT. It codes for CAWSVGQGDNQPQHF.